The source of this TCR beta chain is a study of T cell repertoires in cytomegalovirus infection. General study points: There were HLA-C-restricted CMV-specific TCR beta clonotypes dominating the ex vivo response.

Each CDR3 protein is one row after TCRdb ran MiXCR on the reads. There are roughly 760,000 distinct CDR3 sequences in the sample; about 40% occur only once, and around 2.8% lies in the top ten. This clonotype was seen more than once but under ten times. Antigen unknown. Germline CDR1 and CDR2: ENHRY and SYGVKD. Deletions cut 4 bases from V and 7 bases from J, with 17 bases between. The length of the CDR3 is 14 residues. Sequencing was performed on PBMCs. The chain recombines TRBV10-3 with TRBJ2-7; D unclear. The origin of this receptor is a human donor in good health (CMV status not recorded). Some clones in this sample may be carry-over from other donors' samples. This CDR3 is CAISVGRSAMEQYF. The CDR3 nucleotides are TGTGCCATCAGTGTGGGCAGGTCGGCTATGGAGCAGTACTTC.